This passage covers 14 T cell receptor beta chains from one sample sequenced in a study of blood T cell repertoires in COVID-19. Repertoires were generated with immunoSEQ multiplex PCR, while TCRdb's copy carries only in-frame clones and drops some. The repertoire holds 200,000 to 250,000 clones, with 82% as singletons. Sequencing input: PBMCs or T cells enriched from blood (not recorded which). The origin of the receptors is a woman aged 55 to 70 who had recovered from COVID-19.

J is TRBJ2-1 and V is TRBV6-2 or TRBV6-3; 12 nucleotides match TRBD2. CDR1 is MNHEY, CDR2 SVGEGT, per germline. The CDR3 runs to 15 residues. Unmatched junction bases numbered 3, after V lost 5 bases and J lost 4 bases. The CDR3 DNA follows: TGTGCCAGCAGTCACGGACTAGCGGGGTACAATGAGCAGTTCTTC. It is translated as CASSHGLAGYNEQFF.

This chain links TRBV29-1 with TRBJ2-1; D might be TRBD1 (6 bases). The V end lost 7 bases, the J end lost 6 bases, and 16 bases lay between the germline ends. CDR1 SQVTM and CDR2 ANQGSEA come from the germline V gene. CDR3 length: 13 amino acids. The CDR3 loop reads CSGTGFSFNEQFF. DNA for the CDR3: TGCAGCGGAACAGGGTTTTCATTCAATGAGCAGTTCTTC.

The chain carries TRBV24-1 and TRBJ2-1, with 8 bases identical to TRBD2. The CDR3 runs 17 residues. V gave up 4 bases and J gave up 6 bases; unmatched junction bases: 13. Germline lookup yields CDR1 KGHDR and CDR2 SFDVKD. As DNA, the CDR3 is TGTGCCACCAGTGAGGCCGGGGGGGGAAGGATCATCAATGAGCAGTTCTTC. This sequence encodes CATSEAGGGRIINEQFF.

The rearrangement uses TRBV7-3 and TRBJ2-1; TRBD2 agrees at 13 bases. CDR1 is SGHTA, CDR2 FQGTGA, per germline. J gave up 4 bases and V 4 bases, and 4 bases lay outside the gene matches. The CDR3 covers 16 residues. The CDR3 spells CASSSTSGGMYNEQFF. The CDR3 DNA follows: TGTGCCAGCAGCTCGACTAGCGGGGGGATGTACAATGAGCAGTTCTTC.

The chain is built from TRBV10-3 and TRBJ1-2; D remains ambiguous. The CDR3 runs 12 residues. The V end lost 6 bases, the J end lost 8 bases, and 13 bases lay between the germline ends. CDR1 and CDR2 from the germline V gene are ENHRY and SYGVKD. CDR3 amino acids: CAIREGSGGYTF. CDR3 nucleotide sequence: TGTGCCATCAGGGAAGGGTCGGGGGGCTACACCTTC.

The gene calls are TRBV7-3 and TRBJ1-2; 7 bases align to TRBD1. This CDR3 is 17 amino acids long. After removal of 5 bases from V and 4 bases from J, the junction contained 16 bases not matched to a gene. Germline assignment: CDR1 SGHTA and CDR2 FQGTGA. Here the CDR3 reads CASSPQGGRVGGYGYTF. In DNA form, the CDR3 reads TGTGCCAGCAGCCCTCAAGGGGGCCGCGTAGGAGGCTATGGCTACACCTTC.

The chain employs TRBV3-1 (or the pseudogene TRBV3-2) and TRBJ2-1; 8 bases are a match to TRBD2. Germline CDR1 reads LGHDT; CDR2 reads YNNKEL (reference sequence). This CDR3 spans 14 amino acids. V shed 5 bases and J 7 bases; nucleotides not matched to a gene: 7. This chain's CDR3 is CASSKREIGNEQFF. Here the CDR3 DNA reads TGTGCCAGCAGCAAGCGGGAGATAGGAAATGAGCAGTTCTTC.

The rearrangement joins TRBV10-3 to TRBJ2-7; perhaps TRBD1 as D (6 bases). Germline assignment: CDR1 ENHRY and CDR2 SYGVKD. This CDR3 region has 13 residues. V was clipped by 10 bases and J by 0 bases, with 13 bases between them. The CDR3 DNA reads as TGTGCCAACATGGGGGACAACTCCTACGAGCAGTACTTC. It specifies CANMGDNSYEQYF.

The chain couples TRBV6-4 to TRBJ2-2, with TRBD2 matching 12 bases. Per germline, CDR1 MRHNA and CDR2 SNTAGT. V shed 6 bases, J shed 7 bases, and the junction held 6 bases outside the gene matches. This CDR3 region has 15 residues. CDR3 nucleotides: TGTGCCAGCAGCGAAAGACTAGCGGGAGTCGGGGAGCTGTTTTTT. Its translation: CASSERLAGVGELFF.

The chain uses TRBV5-6 and TRBJ2-6; tentatively, D is TRBD2 (5 bases). CDR3 length equals 16 residues. CDR1 and CDR2 (germline): SGHDT, YYEEEE. Between the trimmed V and J ends, which lost 4 bases and 0 bases, there was a span of 11 bases. The chain's CDR3 is CASSTPGGSGANVLTF. CDR3 DNA sequence: TGTGCCAGCAGCACCCCCGGAGGCTCTGGGGCCAACGTCCTGACTTTC.

This clone showed up just a few times. The genes are TRBV4-3 and TRBJ2-3; D may be TRBD2 (6 bases). The CDR3 length is 15 residues. Germline values: CDR1 LGHNA, CDR2 YSLEER. The germline V and J ends were trimmed by 0 bases and 4 bases, with 11 bases remaining between them. Written as DNA, the CDR3 is TGCGCCAGCAGCCAAGAAAGTGGAGGGGCAGATACGCAGTATTTT. It yields the protein CASSQESGGADTQYF.

The sample holds a few counts of this clone. This chain connects TRBV7-8 to TRBJ1-5, with a tentative D call TRBD1 (5 bases). Germline lookup yields CDR1 SGHVS and CDR2 FQNEAQ. With 1 base removed from V and 0 bases from J, the gap between germline ends came to 10 bases. The length of the CDR3 is 16 residues. CDR3 nucleotides: TGTGCCAGCAGCTTAGGACAGATCTATAGCAATCAGCCCCAGCATTTT. Amino acids: CASSLGQIYSNQPQHF.

The chain recombines TRBV19 with TRBJ1-6, with D maybe TRBD1 (5 bases). The ends were cut back, 4 bases at V and 7 bases at J, with 11 bases in the middle. Per the germline V gene, CDR1 is LNHDA and CDR2 is SQIVND (reference sequence). The CDR3 totals 14 residues. DNA for the CDR3: TGTGCCAGTAGTACCGGGACTCAAAATTCACCCCTCCACTTT. This gives the protein CASSTGTQNSPLHF.

The V and J genes are TRBV7-6 and TRBJ1-4; D not resolved. CDR1 SGHVS and CDR2 FNYEAQ come from the germline V gene. The length of the CDR3 is 13 residues. V lost 4 bases and J lost 8, with 11 bases in between. The CDR3 loop reads CASSSSEFEKLFF. The CDR3 nucleotides are TGTGCCAGCAGCTCTAGCGAATTCGAAAAACTGTTTTTT.